The 16 T cell receptor beta chains listed next were all sequenced from one sample in a study of blood T cell repertoires in COVID-19. The method was immunoSEQ multiplex PCR; TCRdb's version includes in-frame clones alone and lacks a portion of them. The sample has some 120,000 clones, roughly 83% seen once; the top ten hold 2% to 2.5%. The specimen was peripheral blood. These TCRs come from a man younger than 45 with acute or convalescent COVID-19.

This chain uses TRBV18 with TRBJ2-1; D is perhaps TRBD2 (6 bases). The germline V gene encodes CDR1 KGHSH and CDR2 LQKENI. The CDR3 is made up of 15 amino acids. V dropped 2 bases and J dropped 3 bases, with 11 bases sitting between them. The chain's CDR3 is CASSPTGDGYNEQFF. In DNA form, the CDR3 reads TGTGCCAGCTCACCAACGGGGGACGGCTACAATGAGCAGTTCTTC.

The chain joins TRBV7-9 to TRBJ2-3; D is unresolved. The CDR3 length is 14 residues. Germline V gene lookup returns CDR1 SEHNR and CDR2 FQNEAQ (reference sequence). The V end was cut by 4 bases, the J end by 0 bases, with 8 bases between. The CDR3: CASSSARSTDTQYF. CDR3 in DNA: TGTGCCAGCAGCTCCGCGCGGAGCACAGATACGCAGTATTTT.

The chain recombines TRBV7-8 with TRBJ2-5, with 9 bases identical to TRBD1. CDR1 is SGHVS and CDR2 is FQNEAQ in the germline V gene. J was trimmed by 3 bases and V by 7 bases; bases with no gene match: 18. This CDR3 is built from 18 residues. CDR3 nucleotide sequence: TGTGCCAGCATTATCGACAGGGGGTTTTTAAAGTTTGAAGAGACCCAGTACTTC. The encoded protein is CASIIDRGFLKFEETQYF.

Details on this clone: This sample includes further DNA sequences coding for the same CDR3. The genes are TRBV19 and TRBJ1-5, with 7 bases matching TRBD1. CDR3 length: 14 amino acids. The germline V gene encodes CDR1 LNHDA and CDR2 SQIVND (reference sequence). V lost 5 bases to trimming and J lost 4 bases; unmatched junction nucleotides: 5. This CDR3 reads CASSEGGGNQPQHF. CDR3 DNA sequence: TGTGCCAGTAGTGAAGGGGGCGGAAATCAGCCCCAGCATTTT.

This rearrangement joins TRBV5-6 to TRBJ1-5; 8 bases fit TRBD1. The CDR3 consists of 15 residues. Trimming removed 4 bases from V and 0 bases from J; junction bases left unmatched: 3. Germline lookup yields CDR1 SGHDT and CDR2 YYEEEE. The CDR3 spells CASSRTGTSNQPQHF. CDR3 nucleotides: TGTGCCAGCAGCCGGACAGGGACTAGCAATCAGCCCCAGCATTTT.

This clone showed up just once. The chain joins TRBV2 to TRBJ1-6; TRBD1 might be the D (5 bases). The germline V gene encodes CDR1 SNHLY and CDR2 FYNNEI. V was pared by 7 bases and J by 2 bases, with 15 bases between. This CDR3 has 16 residues. The CDR3 protein is CASMLLWGTYNSPLHF. The CDR3 bases are TGTGCCAGCATGCTCCTGTGGGGCACCTATAATTCACCCCTCCACTTT.

The chain employs TRBV4-3 and TRBJ2-3; 12 bases match TRBD2. J gave up 2 bases and V 0 bases, and 12 bases lay outside the gene matches. The CDR3 totals 20 residues. In germline, CDR1 is LGHNA, CDR2 YSLEER. CDR3 protein: CASSQESSATSGGYTDTQYF. Here the CDR3 DNA reads TGCGCCAGCAGCCAAGAGTCGTCTGCTACTAGCGGGGGGTACACAGATACGCAGTATTTT.

The CDR3 bases are TGTGCCATCAGTGCTACAGGGAGCTCTGAAGCTTTCTTT. Translating gives CAISATGSSEAFF. V gene TRBV10-3 combines with J gene TRBJ1-1, with TRBD1 as a possible D gene (6 bases). The CDR3 has 13 residues. V lost 4 bases to trimming and J lost 6 bases, with 12 bases between them. Germline loops: CDR1 ENHRY, CDR2 SYGVKD.

CDR3 sequence reads: CASSPSGPDYYNEQFF. CDR3 in DNA: TGTGCCAGCAGCCCAAGCGGCCCCGACTACTACAATGAGCAGTTCTTC. The V gene is TRBV7-3, the J gene TRBJ2-1; D may be TRBD2 (5 bases). The V gene lost 5 bases and the J gene lost 3 bases, with 17 bases spanning the gap. CDR3 length equals 16 residues. Germline V gene data show CDR1 as SGHTA and CDR2 as FQGTGA. Full variable domain (remainder filled in from reference TRBV7-3 and TRBJ2-1): GAGVSQTPSNKVTEKGKYVELRCDPISGHTALYWYRQSLGQGPEFLIYFQGTGAADDSGLPNDRFFAVRPEGSVSTLKIQRTERGDSAVYLCASSPSGPDYYNEQFFGPGTRLTVL.

CDR3 bases: TGTGCCACCAGCAGAGAGGGACAGGGGGATGAAAAACTGTTTTTT. Protein sequence: CATSREGQGDEKLFF. This sequence joins TRBV15 and TRBJ1-4; 11 nucleotides line up with TRBD1. This CDR3 is built from 15 residues. From germline, CDR1 is LNHNV and CDR2 YYDKDF (reference sequence). J lost 6 bases, V lost 0 bases, and 0 bases had no gene match. Supplemented by reference TRBV15 and TRBJ1-4, the full variable domain reads DAMVIQNPRYQVTQFGKPVTLSCSQTLNHNVMYWYQQKSSQAPKLLFHYYDKDFNNEADTPDNFQSRRPNTSFCFLDIRSPGLGDTAMYLCATSREGQGDEKLFFGSGTQLSVL.

V and J are TRBV19 and TRBJ1-2; TRBD1 is a possible D gene (5 bases). V lost 4 bases to trimming and J lost 4 bases, with 13 bases between them. This CDR3 is 14 amino acids long. Germline CDR1 is LNHDA and CDR2 is SQIVND (reference sequence). The CDR3 nucleotides are TGTGCCAGTAGTAGTGAGCGGGGCTCCTATGGCTACACCTTC. This gives the protein CASSSERGSYGYTF.

The CDR3, as DNA: TGTGCCAGCAGCTGGGGGACACCTGACAATGAGCAGTTCTTC. Translating gives CASSWGTPDNEQFF. The chain is built from TRBV7-8 and TRBJ2-1, with D tentatively TRBD1 (6 bases). The CDR3 length is 14 residues. V dropped 4 bases and J dropped 5 bases, with 12 bases sitting between them. In germline, CDR1 is SGHVS, CDR2 FQNEAQ.

V gene TRBV27 combines with J gene TRBJ1-2; D call uncertain. The germline V and J ends were trimmed by 2 bases and 2 bases, with 6 bases remaining between them. The CDR3 extends over 13 amino acids. Germline V gives CDR1 MNHEY, CDR2 SMNVEV (reference sequence). In nucleotides, the CDR3 is TGTGCCAGCAGTTTAACTTTGAACTATGGCTACACCTTC. This sequence encodes CASSLTLNYGYTF.

The rearrangement links TRBV30 to TRBJ2-1; a possible D gene is TRBD2 (6 bases). CDR3 length equals 13 residues. Germline V CDR1 and CDR2: GTSNPN, SVGIG (reference sequence). V lost 2 bases and J lost 3, with 8 bases in between. CDR3 in DNA: TGTGCCTGGAGTCCCGGGGGCTACAATGAGCAGTTCTTC. This codes for CAWSPGGYNEQFF.

The rearrangement joins TRBV4-2 to TRBJ1-2; 7 bases are shared with TRBD1. Trimming at V came to 4 bases and at J to 8 bases, leaving 7 bases not matched to a gene. The CDR3 has 13 amino acids. Germline V gives CDR1 LGHNA, CDR2 YNFKEQ. CDR3 DNA: TGTGCCAGCAGCCGAAAGACAGGGACCGGCTACACCTTC. This codes for CASSRKTGTGYTF.

The rearrangement links TRBV7-2 to TRBJ2-1; no clear D gene. CDR3 size: 13 residues. Deletions cut 2 bases from V and 8 bases from J, with 10 bases between. CDR1 is SGHTA and CDR2 is FQGNSA in the germline V gene. The CDR3 DNA is TGTGCCAGCAGCTTAAGAGTAAATCATGAGCAGTTCTTC. Translated: CASSLRVNHEQFF.